One sample yielded the 23 T cell receptor beta chains listed below, sequenced in a study of monozygotic twins with inflammatory bowel disease. TCRdb re-called the 5' RACE reads, yielding one record per CDR3 amino acid sequence without DNA. The sample holds about 170,000 distinct CDR3 sequences. Sequenced: blood. The source is a human donor with ulcerative colitis or Crohn's disease, or a healthy co-twin of an affected twin (not recorded which).

This chain joins TRBV9 and TRBJ2-5; absent DNA, TCRdb's TRBD2 call cannot be checked. Germline V lookup: CDR1 SGDLS, CDR2 YYNGEE. The CDR3 loop spans 15 amino acids. The CDR3 region is CASSVVGGSRETQYF.

J is TRBJ1-1 and V is TRBV29-1; the TCRdb D gene call, TRBD1, has no DNA to confirm it. The CDR3 extends over 13 amino acids. Germline CDR1 reads SQVTM; CDR2 reads ANQGSEA. The CDR3 loop is CSVTLTGNTEAFF.

The rearrangement links TRBV5-1 to TRBJ2-7. The CDR3 totals 15 residues. Germline CDR1 SGHRS, CDR2 YFSETQ. CDR3 amino acids: CASSLGWQLQYEQYF.

The chain combines TRBV10-3 with TRBJ1-1; TCRdb lists TRBD1, though no DNA is available to test this call. The CDR3 is 19 residues long. The V gene's germline CDR1 is ENHRY and CDR2 SYGVKD. CDR3 sequence reads: CAISGPESGQMWRDTEAFF.

The chain uses TRBV9 and TRBJ1-5. Germline V gene lookup returns CDR1 SGDLS and CDR2 YYNGEE. The CDR3 sequence is 15 residues long. This chain's CDR3 is CASSEGLGGNQPQHF. Combining the CDR3 with reference TRBV9 and TRBJ1-5 gives the whole variable domain DSGVTQTPKHLITATGQRVTLRCSPRSGDLSVYWYQQSLDQGLQFLIQYYNGEERAKGNILERFSAQQFPDLHSELNLSSLELGDSALYFCASSEGLGGNQPQHFGDGTRLSIL.

This chain connects TRBV2 to TRBJ1-4. Germline CDR1 is SNHLY and CDR2 is FYNNEI. This CDR3 is 15 amino acids long. The CDR3 reads CASRKTSTTNEKLFF.

Here the CDR3 reads CASSQEGVTANYGYTF. The rearrangement uses TRBV3-1 and TRBJ1-2; TCRdb's assignment of TRBD1 cannot be checked, as there is no DNA. There are 16 residues in the CDR3. The V gene's germline CDR1 is LGHDT and CDR2 YNNKEL (reference sequence).

The genes are TRBV9 and TRBJ1-2; there is no DNA to check the TCRdb D call of TRBD1. Germline V CDR1 and CDR2: SGDLS, YYNGEE. The CDR3 runs to 14 residues. The CDR3 sequence is CASSVRDGDYGYTF.

V and J are TRBV16 and TRBJ1-4; TCRdb returns TRBD1, unconfirmable since there is no DNA. The V gene's germline CDR1 is KGHSY and CDR2 FQNENV. The CDR3 totals 15 residues. CDR3 sequence: CASSQFAGTNEKLFF.

The rearrangement links TRBV28 to TRBJ2-4. The V gene's germline CDR1 is MDHEN and CDR2 SYDVKM. This CDR3 has 14 residues. The CDR3 here is CASQTGLAKNIQYF.

The chain combines TRBV20-1 with TRBJ2-3; without DNA, the TCRdb call of TRBD2 cannot be checked. Looked up from germline, CDR1 is DFQATT and CDR2 is SNEGSKA (reference sequence). CDR3 size: 17 residues. CDR3 protein: CSARSSGRASQRDTQYF.

The chain joins TRBV28 to TRBJ2-7. The CDR3 loop spans 13 amino acids. Germline V lookup: CDR1 MDHEN, CDR2 SYDVKM. The CDR3 is CASSSPAPYEQYF.

The rearrangement joins TRBV6-5 to TRBJ1-5. This CDR3 contains 15 residues. Per the germline V gene, CDR1 is MNHEY and CDR2 is SVGAGI. The CDR3 protein is CASSSGGLSNQPQHF.

The gene calls are TRBV28 and TRBJ2-1; the TRBD1 assignment by TCRdb is unverifiable without DNA. The germline gives CDR1 MDHEN, CDR2 SYDVKM. This CDR3 has 14 residues. The CDR3 is CASGSGGGYNEQFF.

The chain is built from TRBV29-1 and TRBJ2-1; the TCRdb D gene call, TRBD1, has no DNA to confirm it. Germline V gene lookup returns CDR1 SQVTM and CDR2 ANQGSEA. This CDR3 is 14 amino acids long. CDR3 amino acids: CSVYPGPKYNEQFF.

The rearrangement joins TRBV5-1 to TRBJ2-6; TCRdb's D call of TRBD1 is untestable without DNA. Germline assignment: CDR1 SGHRS and CDR2 YFSETQ. CDR3 length: 15 amino acids. CDR3: CASSLGGTGANVLTF.

The chain employs TRBV11-2 and TRBJ2-1; TCRdb outputs TRBD2, but without DNA this stays unchecked. CDR3 length equals 15 residues. Germline values: CDR1 SGHAT, CDR2 FQNNGV. CDR3 sequence: CASSRVDYTYNEQFF. Filled out from reference TRBV11-2 and TRBJ2-1, the complete variable domain reads EAGVAQSPRYKIIEKRQSVAFWCNPISGHATLYWYQQILGQGPKLLIQFQNNGVVDDSQLPKDRFSAERLKGVDSTLKIQPAKLEDSAVYLCASSRVDYTYNEQFFGPGTRLTVL.

The chain links TRBV20-1 to TRBJ1-1; TCRdb lists TRBD1, though no DNA is available to test this call. The CDR3 loop spans 12 amino acids. Per the germline V gene, CDR1 is DFQATT and CDR2 is SNEGSKA (reference sequence). This chain's CDR3 is CSASRAGTEAFF.

The V and J genes are TRBV28 and TRBJ2-7. Per germline, CDR1 MDHEN and CDR2 SYDVKM. There are 14 residues in the CDR3. The CDR3 loop is CASSPQLSSGEQYF.

The CDR3 region is CASSLILGTRGEQYF. The rearrangement joins TRBV27 to TRBJ2-7; the TRBD1 assignment by TCRdb is unverifiable without DNA. The CDR3 covers 15 residues. CDR1 MNHEY and CDR2 SMNVEV come from the germline V gene (reference sequence).

The rearrangement joins TRBV5-1 to TRBJ1-6; lacking DNA, the TRBD1 call made by TCRdb goes unchecked. Germline-derived CDR1 and CDR2 are SGHRS and YFSETQ. This CDR3 is built from 14 residues. The CDR3 is CASRPITGHSPLHF.

This chain uses TRBV3-1 with TRBJ2-1; as DNA is missing, the TRBD2 call by TCRdb cannot be tested. The length of the CDR3 is 16 residues. Germline V gene lookup returns CDR1 LGHDT and CDR2 YNNKEL (reference sequence). The CDR3 is CASSQFGGRGSGEQFF.

The CDR3 here is CASSFQGASGNTIYF. The rearrangement uses TRBV7-2 and TRBJ1-3; without DNA, the TCRdb call of TRBD1 cannot be checked. The CDR3 is 15 amino acids. Per the germline V gene, CDR1 is SGHTA and CDR2 is FQGNSA.